These 27 T cell receptor beta chains were sequenced from one sample in a study of blood T cell repertoires in COVID-19 (dated by TCRdb to 2020 to 2022). Preparation of the library involved the immunoSEQ multiplex PCR assay. TCRdb stores this immuneACCESS table with in-frame sequences only. Part of the clones is absent; in the studies checked, under half of the shortfall reflects unresolved V genes, and no reason is known for the rest. The sample profile shows 93,000 or so clones; roughly 80% of them were found once. The ten largest clonotypes hold around 13% of the sample. The material sequenced was peripheral blood. The source of these receptors is a human donor in a cohort sampled during active COVID-19.

This rearrangement joins TRBV7-2 to TRBJ1-1; perhaps TRBD1 as D (6 bases). The CDR3 consists of 15 residues. Germline-derived CDR1 and CDR2 are SGHTA and FQGNSA. V gave up 5 bases and J gave up 0 bases, with 13 bases separating them. CDR3 in DNA: TGTGCCAGCAGCCCGACGGGACACATGAACACTGAAGCTTTCTTT. It is translated as CASSPTGHMNTEAFF. The entire variable domain, with the rest obtained from reference TRBV7-2 and TRBJ1-1, is as follows: GAGVSQSPSNKVTEKGKDVELRCDPISGHTALYWYRQSLGQGLEFLIYFQGNSAPDKSGLPSDRFSAERTGGSVSTLTIQRTQQEDSAVYLCASSPTGHMNTEAFFGQGTRLTVV.

CDR3 in DNA: TGCGCCAGCAGCTCACAGGGAACTCCCACAGATACGCAGTATTTT. Translated: CASSSQGTPTDTQYF. V usage is TRBV5-1 and J usage is TRBJ2-3; possible D gene TRBD1, 6 bases. The V gene's germline CDR1 is SGHRS and CDR2 YFSETQ. The CDR3 totals 15 residues. Trimming pared 3 bases from V and 2 bases from J, leaving 13 bases between.

V is TRBV2 and J is TRBJ2-7; 8 nucleotides line up with TRBD1. Germline loops: CDR1 SNHLY, CDR2 FYNNEI. The CDR3 runs to 14 residues. V lost 6 bases and J lost 1; bases outside the gene matches: 5. CDR3 coding DNA: TGTGCCAGCAGGAACCAGGGGGCTTCCTACGAGCAGTACTTC. This codes for CASRNQGASYEQYF.

V gene TRBV15 combines with J gene TRBJ2-1; tentative D call: TRBD2 (5 bases). This CDR3 has 13 residues. Germline values: CDR1 LNHNV, CDR2 YYDKDF (reference sequence). Deletions cut 1 base from V and 10 bases from J, with 11 bases between. The CDR3: CATSRARGKEQFF. The CDR3, as DNA: TGTGCCACCAGCAGAGCTAGAGGGAAAGAGCAGTTCTTC.

The chain employs TRBV6-2 or TRBV6-3 and TRBJ2-5; 12 bases agree with TRBD2. Germline values: CDR1 MNHEY, CDR2 SVGEGT. V lost 5 bases to trimming and J lost 0 bases; unmatched junction nucleotides: 10. The CDR3 runs to 18 residues. CDR3 region: CASSGRLAGVPYQETQYF. CDR3 nucleotide sequence: TGTGCCAGCAGTGGAAGACTAGCGGGGGTACCTTACCAAGAGACCCAGTACTTC.

The chain has TRBV5-1 and TRBJ2-5; no definite D call. The germline V and J ends were trimmed by 1 base and 3 bases, with 10 bases remaining between them. The CDR3 extends over 14 amino acids. Germline V CDR1 and CDR2: SGHRS, YFSETQ. In DNA form, the CDR3 reads TGCGCCAGCAGCTTGCAGAACCAAAAAGAGACCCAGTACTTC. This translates into CASSLQNQKETQYF.

V is TRBV9 and J is TRBJ1-5, with TRBD1 as a possible D gene (6 bases). CDR1 is SGDLS and CDR2 is YYNGEE in the germline V gene. Deletions cut 0 bases from V and 0 bases from J, with 13 bases between. The CDR3 consists of 17 residues. The CDR3 DNA reads TGTGCCAGCAGCGTAGGGGCAGGGGATTATAGCAATCAGCCCCAGCATTTT. Translating it yields CASSVGAGDYSNQPQHF.

The chain recombines TRBV24-1 with TRBJ2-3; D ambiguous. CDR1 is KGHDR and CDR2 is SFDVKD in the germline V gene. This CDR3 has 13 residues. The V end was cut by 4 bases, the J end by 0 bases, with 4 bases between. This CDR3 is CATSETSTDTQYF. In DNA form, the CDR3 reads TGTGCCACCAGTGAGACTAGCACAGATACGCAGTATTTT.

The gene calls are TRBV7-2 and TRBJ1-2, with TRBD1 matching over 8 bases. The germline gives CDR1 SGHTA, CDR2 FQGNSA. CDR3 size: 12 residues. The CDR3 region has the DNA TGTGTCCAGGGGGCGCGTGGCTATGGCTACACCTTC. Protein: CVQGARGYGYTF.

This chain connects TRBV18 to TRBJ2-7, with TRBD1 matching over 10 bases. V lost 4 bases, J lost 6 bases, and 3 bases stayed unmatched. In germline, CDR1 is KGHSH, CDR2 LQKENI. CDR3 length: 13 amino acids. CDR3 DNA sequence: TGTGCCAGCTCACGGGACAGGGGAGGCGAGCAGTACTTC. As protein: CASSRDRGGEQYF.

The rearrangement uses TRBV3-1 (or the pseudogene TRBV3-2) and TRBJ1-2; TRBD1 agrees at 7 bases. Germline V gives CDR1 LGHDT, CDR2 YNNKEL (reference sequence). The trim removed 5 bases at V and 4 bases at J, leaving 7 bases unmatched. The CDR3 loop spans 14 amino acids. The CDR3 region is CASSSWDRGYGYTF. CDR3 DNA: TGTGCCAGCAGCTCATGGGACAGAGGCTATGGCTACACCTTC.

This clone was seen a single time. This chain uses TRBV6-1 with TRBJ1-2; 9 bases match TRBD1. Germline V gene lookup returns CDR1 MNHNS and CDR2 SASEGT. The ends lost 3 bases at V and 7 bases at J; junction bases unmatched: 15. The CDR3 consists of 17 residues. CDR3 sequence (DNA): TGTGCCAGCAGTGAGTGGGGATTGGGACAGGGCTCGACTGGCTACACCTTC. Translating it yields CASSEWGLGQGSTGYTF.

The V and J genes are TRBV19 and TRBJ2-5, with D possibly TRBD2 on 6 matching bases. From germline, CDR1 is LNHDA and CDR2 SQIVND (reference sequence). V was shortened by 7 bases and J by 5 bases, with 23 bases between the two germline ends. The CDR3 is 16 amino acids. This CDR3 is CASTQVGGNKGETQYF. The DNA of the CDR3 is TGTGCCAGTACCCAAGTGGGGGGAAACAAGGGGGAGACCCAGTACTTC.

V and J are TRBV28 and TRBJ1-1, with 7 nucleotides matching TRBD1. CDR1 MDHEN and CDR2 SYDVKM come from the germline V gene. The CDR3 extends over 13 amino acids. The junction had 4 bases not matched to a gene; V was cut back by 7 bases and J by 2 bases. CDR3 residues: CASISGGNTEAFF. The CDR3, as DNA: TGTGCCAGCATATCAGGGGGAAACACTGAAGCTTTCTTT.

The J gene is TRBJ2-3, the V gene TRBV5-1; TRBD1 might be the D (6 bases). From germline, CDR1 is SGHRS and CDR2 YFSETQ. With 1 base removed from V and 0 bases from J, the gap between germline ends came to 12 bases. The CDR3 contains 16 residues. The DNA for the CDR3 is TGCGCCAGCAGCTTGAGGGGGACCCCCAGCACAGATACGCAGTATTTT. Its protein product is CASSLRGTPSTDTQYF.

V usage is TRBV5-1 and J usage is TRBJ2-3; TRBD1 agrees at 7 bases. Unmatched junction bases numbered 7, after V lost 4 bases and J lost 2 bases. The CDR3 covers 15 residues. Per the germline V gene, CDR1 is SGHRS and CDR2 is YFSETQ. The CDR3 DNA follows: TGCGCCAGCAGCCCAGGGGGACAGCACACAGATACGCAGTATTTT. Its translation is CASSPGGQHTDTQYF. Using reference TRBV5-1 and TRBJ2-3 for the parts outside the CDR3, the full variable domain is KAGVTQTPRYLIKTRGQQVTLSCSPISGHRSVSWYQQTPGQGLQFLFEYFSETQRNKGNFPGRFSGRQFSNSRSEMNVSTLELGDSALYLCASSPGGQHTDTQYFGPGTRLTVL.

The gene calls are TRBV7-9 and TRBJ1-1, with TRBD1 as a possible D gene (6 bases). The CDR3 sequence is 15 residues long. V gave up 6 bases and J gave up 0 bases, with 14 bases separating them. Germline CDR1 SEHNR, CDR2 FQNEAQ (reference sequence). CDR3 sequence reads: CASRSNGQMNTEAFF. Here the CDR3 DNA reads TGTGCCAGCAGGTCAAACGGACAGATGAACACTGAAGCTTTCTTT.

This chain connects TRBV5-1 to TRBJ2-1; D is ambiguous. The V end lost 0 bases, the J end lost 6 bases, and 10 bases lay between the germline ends. Looked up from germline, CDR1 is SGHRS and CDR2 is YFSETQ. This CDR3 comprises 14 residues. CDR3 region: CASSLAPGPNEQFF. CDR3 nucleotide sequence: TGCGCCAGCAGCTTGGCGCCTGGGCCCAATGAGCAGTTCTTC. Combining the CDR3 with reference TRBV5-1 and TRBJ2-1 gives the whole variable domain KAGVTQTPRYLIKTRGQQVTLSCSPISGHRSVSWYQQTPGQGLQFLFEYFSETQRNKGNFPGRFSGRQFSNSRSEMNVSTLELGDSALYLCASSLAPGPNEQFFGPGTRLTVL.

This chain uses TRBV5-1 with TRBJ1-2; 9 bases are a match to TRBD1. Germline-derived CDR1 and CDR2 are SGHRS and YFSETQ. V shed 5 bases and J 3 bases; nucleotides not matched to a gene: 20. This CDR3 is 19 amino acids long. The CDR3 protein is CASSHTTGGVNPLDYGYTF. CDR3 DNA: TGCGCCAGCAGTCATACAACAGGGGGCGTAAACCCACTCGACTATGGCTACACCTTC.

The chain couples TRBV5-4 to TRBJ2-7, with TRBD1 matching over 7 bases. The CDR3 totals 14 residues. J gave up 6 bases and V 4 bases, and 10 bases lay outside the gene matches. Germline V lookup: CDR1 SGHNT, CDR2 YYREEE (reference sequence). CDR3 sequence: CASSRPGQRAEQYF. CDR3 DNA sequence: TGTGCCAGCAGCCGGCCGGGACAGAGGGCCGAGCAGTACTTC.

This clone has a single count. V and J are TRBV5-1 and TRBJ1-4, with D maybe TRBD1 (5 bases). Germline V CDR1 and CDR2: SGHRS, YFSETQ. V shed 2 bases and J shed 7 bases, with 12 bases lying between them. The CDR3 loop spans 14 amino acids. The CDR3 is CASSFTGPGEKLFF. CDR3 in DNA: TGCGCCAGCAGCTTCACAGGACCCGGTGAAAAACTGTTTTTT. Looking up the rest from reference TRBV5-1 and TRBJ1-4 gives the full variable domain: KAGVTQTPRYLIKTRGQQVTLSCSPISGHRSVSWYQQTPGQGLQFLFEYFSETQRNKGNFPGRFSGRQFSNSRSEMNVSTLELGDSALYLCASSFTGPGEKLFFGSGTQLSVL.

CDR3 in amino acids: CASKFSGGTEAFF. The CDR3 DNA reads as TGTGCCAGCAAATTCTCAGGGGGGACTGAAGCTTTCTTT. The chain combines TRBV2 with TRBJ1-1, with 7 bases that match TRBD1. Per germline, CDR1 SNHLY and CDR2 FYNNEI. The CDR3 totals 13 residues. V shed 7 bases and J 5 bases; nucleotides not matched to a gene: 7.

The chain links TRBV5-4 to TRBJ2-3; possible D gene TRBD1, 6 bases. Germline lookup yields CDR1 SGHNT and CDR2 YYREEE (reference sequence). The CDR3 totals 17 residues. Deletions cut 1 base from V and 2 bases from J, with 17 bases between. The DNA for the CDR3 is TGTGCCAGCAGCTTGAGTCCCGGGACAAAGTACACAGATACGCAGTATTTT. Amino acid sequence: CASSLSPGTKYTDTQYF.

This chain connects TRBV18 to TRBJ1-1; the match to TRBD1 covers 8 bases. With V trimmed by 2 bases and J by 3 bases, 5 bases remained unmatched. This CDR3 region has 15 residues. Germline assignment: CDR1 KGHSH and CDR2 LQKENI. CDR3 sequence reads: CASSPRTGMDTEAFF. In DNA, the CDR3 is TGTGCCAGCTCACCAAGGACAGGGATGGACACTGAAGCTTTCTTT. Supplemented by reference TRBV18 and TRBJ1-1, the full variable domain reads NAGVMQNPRHLVRRRGQEARLRCSPMKGHSHVYWYRQLPEEGLKFMVYLQKENIIDESGMPKERFSAEFPKEGPSILRIQQVVRGDSAAYFCASSPRTGMDTEAFFGQGTRLTVV.

The chain recombines TRBV5-5 with TRBJ2-3, with 11 bases aligning to TRBD2. The CDR3 length is 15 residues. Trimming took 4 bases from V and 0 from J; bases not matched to a gene: 1. CDR1 and CDR2 (germline): SGHKS, YYEKEE (reference sequence). This chain's CDR3 is CASSRLAGSTDTQYF. In DNA form, the CDR3 reads TGTGCCAGCAGCCGACTAGCGGGGAGCACAGATACGCAGTATTTT.

V is TRBV5-5 and J is TRBJ1-4; weak D call: TRBD1 (6 bases). V gave up 2 bases and J gave up 7 bases, with 12 bases separating them. CDR1 and CDR2 from the germline V gene are SGHKS and YYEKEE (reference sequence). This CDR3 is 14 amino acids long. CDR3 residues: CASSLGQKSEKLFF. The CDR3, as DNA: TGTGCCAGCAGCTTAGGACAGAAGAGTGAAAAACTGTTTTTT.

The chain employs TRBV24-1 and TRBJ1-4; 8 nucleotides align to TRBD1. This CDR3 region has 16 residues. Germline V gene data show CDR1 as KGHDR and CDR2 as SFDVKD. The junction had 11 bases not matched to a gene; V was cut back by 5 bases and J by 7 bases. This chain's CDR3 is CATSADRQGRFEKLFF. In DNA, the CDR3 is TGTGCCACCAGTGCCGACCGACAGGGGCGATTTGAAAAACTGTTTTTT.